Sequencing of this T cell receptor (beta chain) was carried out in a study of blood T cell repertoires in COVID-19 (dated by TCRdb to about 2020). Describing the broader study: The collaborator samples originated in the United States, Italy and Spain and spanned the acute and convalescent phases of COVID-19. The prospective study material was composed of cDNA or gDNA derived from T cells, B-cell-depleted T cells, or PBMCs. Deeply sampled blood TCRbeta repertoires from subjects exposed to, actively infected with, or recovered from COVID-19 were included in the dataset. The repertoires were made available in a free public database intended to serve as a resource for research on the immune response to SARS-CoV-2. Samples were obtained from the ongoing ImmuneRACE study (first 160 participants) and from about 1,300 subjects provided by 6 global collaborators. A de-identified subject ID, COVID-19 status, age in years and sex were almost always included in the sample metadata. Where available, HLA class I and class II types were obtained from metadata supplied by the sample provider rather than from assay-based typing. The research as a whole found: Clinical and demographic metadata were provided uncurated, with the amount varying by source and participant.

The immunoSEQ Assay, a bias-controlled multiplex PCR, was used to amplify TCRbeta CDR3 regions from genomic DNA. The original methods were these. The number of nucleated cells in each sample was estimated by amplification of reference gene primers within the assay. To quantify the absolute abundance of each unique TCRbeta CDR3 rearrangement, sequence reads were collapsed and filtered. For each sample, productive Simpson clonality was calculated by taking the square root of Simpson's diversity index across productive rearrangements. TCRdb re-hosts the immuneACCESS table, in-frame sequences only. Its copies lack some clones; in the studies checked, an unresolved V gene accounts for under half of them, and the cause for the rest is not known. V, J and clone size are taken as reported in that table, and D and trimming were inferred from the DNA itself. Here the sample has about 120,000 clones; around 87% occur a single time. Jointly, the top ten make up about 2% of the sample.

As concerns this clone: The antigen it recognizes is unknown. Base quality data are lacking; no much larger clone is found one base away.

The collaborating institutions used their own protocols to collect whole blood in K2EDTA tubes. For TCRbeta analysis, collaborators shipped samples as frozen whole blood, isolated PBMCs, or DNA extracted from either of those sample types. The sequencing sample was made of peripheral blood. This clonotype was obtained from a woman aged 50 to 65 with acute or convalescent COVID-19.

The sequenced DNA: TGCGCCAGCAGCCAAGATCGGGCAGGGGTAAACACCATATATTTT. Its product reads: CASSQDRAGVNTIYF. This chain joins TRBV4-3 to TRBJ1-3; TRBD1 is possibly the D segment (6 matching bases). The CDR3 sequence holds 15 residues, the cysteine and phenylalanine included. Only the CDR3 DNA stays, 45 bases, in frame from base 1. CDR1 and CDR2, looked up from the germline V gene, are LGHNA and YSLEER. The germline ends are 12 bases apart after V is trimmed by 0 bases and J by 6 bases.